This T cell receptor beta chain was sequenced in a study of blood T cell repertoires in COVID-19. Only in-frame clones appear in the TCRdb table, and some are missing; sequencing was by immunoSEQ multiplex PCR. The table shows about 200,000 clones, with almost 90% occurring only once. The CDR3 sequence is 15 residues long. Germline lookup yields CDR1 SGHAT and CDR2 FQNNGV. Trimming took 5 bases from V and 0 from J; bases not matched to a gene: 6. The chain couples TRBV11-2 to TRBJ1-1, with 7 bases lining up with TRBD1. This receptor was obtained from a young man with active or convalescent COVID-19. Sequencing input: peripheral blood. CDR3 nucleotide sequence: TGTGCCAGCAGCCCACTAACAGGGGTGAACACTGAAGCTTTCTTT. It encodes CASSPLTGVNTEAFF. The full variable domain, with the rest looked up from reference TRBV11-2 and TRBJ1-1, is EAGVAQSPRYKIIEKRQSVAFWCNPISGHATLYWYQQILGQGPKLLIQFQNNGVVDDSQLPKDRFSAERLKGVDSTLKIQPAKLEDSAVYLCASSPLTGVNTEAFFGQGTRLTVV.